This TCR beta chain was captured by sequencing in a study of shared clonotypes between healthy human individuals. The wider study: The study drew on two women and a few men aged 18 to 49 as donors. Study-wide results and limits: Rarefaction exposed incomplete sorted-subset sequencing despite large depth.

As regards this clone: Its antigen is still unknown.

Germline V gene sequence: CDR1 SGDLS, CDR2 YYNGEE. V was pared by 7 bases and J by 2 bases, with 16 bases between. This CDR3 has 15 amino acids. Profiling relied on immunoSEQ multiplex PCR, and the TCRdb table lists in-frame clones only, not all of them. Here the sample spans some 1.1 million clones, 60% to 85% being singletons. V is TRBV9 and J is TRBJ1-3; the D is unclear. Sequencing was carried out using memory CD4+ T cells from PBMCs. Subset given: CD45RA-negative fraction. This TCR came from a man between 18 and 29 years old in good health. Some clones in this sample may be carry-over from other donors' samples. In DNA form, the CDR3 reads TGTGCCAGCGCCGTGGATGGATATCCTGGAAACACCATATATTTT. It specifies CASAVDGYPGNTIYF.